These T cell receptor beta chains were read from a single sample in a study of T-cell reconstitution after alpha-beta-depleted transplantation in children. Via MiXCR, TCRdb re-called the PCR reads, giving one row per CDR3 protein. The repertoire includes around 580,000 distinct CDR3 sequences, about 23% of them detected once, and over 12% sits in the top ten. The sequencing here drew on PBMCs, mostly from graft donor cells, taken 360 days after TCRalphabeta/CD19-depleted stem cell transplant. All receptors derive from a boy under two years old who had a stem cell transplant for acute myeloid leukemia, so the T cells may come from the graft donor. Both conserved end residues are part of each CDR3. Fields, in order: clone size, D gene, V gene, J gene, CDR3 DNA, CDR3 protein. D genes are given only for firm matches. Size is stated for part of the rows, as once, few or many counts, or as a class when the clone is expanded.

clone size: NA
D gene: NA
V gene: TRBV27
J gene: TRBJ2-3
CDR3 DNA: TGTGCCAGCAGTAGGACTCGCACAGATACGCAGTATTTT
CDR3 protein: CASSRTRTDTQYF

clone size: many
D gene: NA
V gene: TRBV5-1
J gene: TRBJ2-3
CDR3 DNA: TGCGCCAGCAGCTTGGACGTAGGGGGCACAGATACGCAGTATTTT
CDR3 protein: CASSLDVGGTDTQYF

clone size: few
D gene: NA
V gene: TRBV7-9
J gene: TRBJ1-1
CDR3 DNA: TGTGCCAGCAGCTTAGCGCCAAGGGGAGGCTTGAACACTGAAGCTTTCTTT
CDR3 protein: CASSLAPRGGLNTEAFF

clone size: NA
D gene: NA
V gene: TRBV30
J gene: TRBJ2-5
CDR3 DNA: TGTGCCTGGTCCCGGGGCCTCCAAGAGACCCAGTACTTC
CDR3 protein: CAWSRGLQETQYF

clone size: NA
D gene: NA
V gene: TRBV15
J gene: TRBJ2-7
CDR3 DNA: TGTGCCACCAGCAGTGGACAGATACTGATGGGTGTCTACGAGCAGTACTTC
CDR3 protein: CATSSGQILMGVYEQYF

clone size: NA
D gene: TRBD1
V gene: TRBV29-1
J gene: TRBJ1-3
CDR3 DNA: TGCAGCGTCAGTACGGACAGGGGGCTCGGAAACACCATATATTTT
CDR3 protein: CSVSTDRGLGNTIYF

clone size: NA
D gene: TRBD1
V gene: TRBV3-1
J gene: TRBJ2-7
CDR3 DNA: TGTGCCAGCAGCCAAACGGCAGGGGGATCCTACGAGCAGTACTTC
CDR3 protein: CASSQTAGGSYEQYF

clone size: many
D gene: NA
V gene: TRBV5-1
J gene: TRBJ2-3
CDR3 DNA: TGCGCCAGCACCCCCGTGGGGTTAGGAACAGATACGCAGTATTTT
CDR3 protein: CASTPVGLGTDTQYF

clone size: NA
D gene: NA
V gene: TRBV10-3
J gene: TRBJ2-5
CDR3 DNA: TGTGCCATCAGTGAGTTTGGACAGCCCCAAGAGACCCAGTACTTC
CDR3 protein: CAISEFGQPQETQYF

clone size: NA
D gene: NA
V gene: TRBV4-3
J gene: TRBJ2-2
CDR3 DNA: TGCGCCAGCAGCCAGGACAGCACCGGGGAGCTGTTTTTT
CDR3 protein: CASSQDSTGELFF

clone size: NA
D gene: NA
V gene: TRBV20-1
J gene: TRBJ1-5
CDR3 DNA: TGCAGTGCTAGAAGGACATTTAATCAGCCCCAGCATTTT
CDR3 protein: CSARRTFNQPQHF

clone size: few
D gene: TRBD1
V gene: TRBV20-1
J gene: TRBJ1-2
CDR3 DNA: TGCAGTGCTCGGGACAGGGGGCCCTATGGCTACACCTTC
CDR3 protein: CSARDRGPYGYTF

clone size: few
D gene: NA
V gene: TRBV4-3
J gene: TRBJ1-2
CDR3 DNA: TGCGCCAGCAGCCAAGAGGTTCGCAGAACCAACTATGGCTACACCTTC
CDR3 protein: CASSQEVRRTNYGYTF

clone size: many
D gene: NA
V gene: TRBV5-1
J gene: TRBJ2-5
CDR3 DNA: TGCGCCAGCAGCTTGATGGGTCCTGAGGAGACCCAGTACTTC
CDR3 protein: CASSLMGPEETQYF

clone size: NA
D gene: NA
V gene: TRBV20-1
J gene: TRBJ1-5
CDR3 DNA: TGCAGTGCTCTATTCGTCCGCAATCAGCCCCAGCATTTT
CDR3 protein: CSALFVRNQPQHF

clone size: NA
D gene: NA
V gene: TRBV29-1
J gene: TRBJ2-4
CDR3 DNA: TGCAGCGTTGAAGGGCAGGGGACGAACATTCAGTACTTC
CDR3 protein: CSVEGQGTNIQYF

clone size: NA
D gene: NA
V gene: TRBV2
J gene: TRBJ1-2
CDR3 DNA: TGTGCCAGCAGACCCCTCCCGGGGTCCTACTATGGCTACACCTTC
CDR3 protein: CASRPLPGSYYGYTF

clone size: many
D gene: NA
V gene: TRBV29-1
J gene: TRBJ2-1
CDR3 DNA: TGCAGCGTTGGGTCAGCGACGTATAATGAGCAGTTCTTC
CDR3 protein: CSVGSATYNEQFF

clone size: NA
D gene: NA
V gene: TRBV9
J gene: TRBJ2-4
CDR3 DNA: TGTGCCAGCAGCCCAATTATTGGGGGTGAGGCCAAAAACATTCAGTACTTC
CDR3 protein: CASSPIIGGEAKNIQYF

clone size: many
D gene: TRBD1
V gene: TRBV6-1
J gene: TRBJ1-2
CDR3 DNA: TGTGCCAGCAGCCGGACAGGGGCCTATGGCTACACCTTC
CDR3 protein: CASSRTGAYGYTF

clone size: few
D gene: NA
V gene: TRBV20-1
J gene: TRBJ1-2
CDR3 DNA: TGCAGTGCTAGAGCGGGGGTAGGGGGCTACACCTTC
CDR3 protein: CSARAGVGGYTF

clone size: NA
D gene: NA
V gene: TRBV11-2
J gene: TRBJ2-2
CDR3 DNA: TGTGCCAGCAGCTTTAGACAGGCCTCGAACACCGGGGAGCTGTTTTTT
CDR3 protein: CASSFRQASNTGELFF

clone size: NA
D gene: TRBD1
V gene: TRBV7-2
J gene: TRBJ2-5
CDR3 DNA: TGTGCCAGCAGCTCATCGAGGACAGGGTGGGAGACCCAGTACTTC
CDR3 protein: CASSSSRTGWETQYF

clone size: NA
D gene: TRBD2
V gene: TRBV20-1
J gene: TRBJ2-1
CDR3 DNA: TGCAGTGCTAAGAGGACTAGCGGGGGGGATGAGCAGTTCTTC
CDR3 protein: CSAKRTSGGDEQFF

clone size: few
D gene: NA
V gene: TRBV12-3/TRBV12-4
J gene: TRBJ2-3
CDR3 DNA: TGTGCCAGCAGTTGGACGCCTACATTAACAGATACGCAGTATTTT
CDR3 protein: CASSWTPTLTDTQYF

clone size: many
D gene: NA
V gene: TRBV28
J gene: TRBJ2-3
CDR3 DNA: TGTGCCAGCAGTCAGGTTAAGCAGGGCCCAGATACGCAGTATTTT
CDR3 protein: CASSQVKQGPDTQYF

clone size: many
D gene: NA
V gene: TRBV20-1
J gene: TRBJ2-7
CDR3 DNA: TGCAGTGCTAGAGATCCAGTTTCGTACGAGCAGTACTTC
CDR3 protein: CSARDPVSYEQYF

clone size: NA
D gene: TRBD1
V gene: TRBV7-3
J gene: TRBJ1-2
CDR3 DNA: TGTGCCAGCAGCTGTGGGGACAGACTCCTCTCAGCTAACTATGGCTACACCTTC
CDR3 protein: CASSCGDRLLSANYGYTF

clone size: many
D gene: NA
V gene: TRBV29-1
J gene: TRBJ1-2
CDR3 DNA: TGCAGCATCGGATCCGAGGAGGACAGAGGATCAGGCCTTTTCTATGGCTACACCTTC
CDR3 protein: CSIGSEEDRGSGLFYGYTF

clone size: NA
D gene: TRBD2
V gene: TRBV27
J gene: TRBJ2-3
CDR3 DNA: TGTGCCAGCAGTTTCCGCACTTGGGCGGGGGTAGATACGCAGTATTTT
CDR3 protein: CASSFRTWAGVDTQYF

clone size: few
D gene: NA
V gene: TRBV4-3
J gene: TRBJ1-2
CDR3 DNA: TGCGCCAGCAGCCAAGATCGGACAAGGGACGCTTATGGCTACACCTTC
CDR3 protein: CASSQDRTRDAYGYTF

clone size: many
D gene: TRBD1
V gene: TRBV20-1
J gene: TRBJ1-1
CDR3 DNA: TGCAGTGCTAGAAGGGACAGGAACACTGAAGCTTTCTTT
CDR3 protein: CSARRDRNTEAFF

clone size: NA
D gene: NA
V gene: TRBV6-1
J gene: TRBJ1-1
CDR3 DNA: TGTGCCAGCAGTGACACGACCGTGAACACTGAAGCTTTCTTT
CDR3 protein: CASSDTTVNTEAFF

clone size: few
D gene: TRBD2
V gene: TRBV7-3
J gene: TRBJ2-3
CDR3 DNA: TGTGCCAGCAGCTTAGTGGGAGGGGATCATACGCAGTATTTT
CDR3 protein: CASSLVGGDHTQYF

clone size: NA
D gene: TRBD2
V gene: TRBV12-3/TRBV12-4
J gene: TRBJ2-1
CDR3 DNA: TGTGCCAGCAGTCAGCAGCGGGGGGGAGCGAGCAATGAGCAGTTCTTC
CDR3 protein: CASSQQRGGASNEQFF

clone size: few
D gene: NA
V gene: TRBV7-8
J gene: TRBJ2-5
CDR3 DNA: TGTGCCAGCAGCCGCTTTAGAGGCAGTCAAGAGACCCAGTACTTC
CDR3 protein: CASSRFRGSQETQYF

clone size: many
D gene: NA
V gene: TRBV6-2/TRBV6-3
J gene: TRBJ2-7
CDR3 DNA: TGTGCCAGCAGTTACTCGAGTTACATCCACGAGCAGTACTTC
CDR3 protein: CASSYSSYIHEQYF

clone size: few
D gene: TRBD1
V gene: TRBV7-2
J gene: TRBJ1-5
CDR3 DNA: TGTGCCAGCAGCGGAAGGGACAGGCGCAATCAGCCCCAGCATTTT
CDR3 protein: CASSGRDRRNQPQHF

clone size: many
D gene: TRBD2
V gene: TRBV7-2
J gene: TRBJ2-5
CDR3 DNA: TGTGCCAGCAGCTTAGAGGCGGGGGGGCATGAGACCCAGTACTTC
CDR3 protein: CASSLEAGGHETQYF

clone size: many
D gene: NA
V gene: TRBV20-1
J gene: TRBJ2-3
CDR3 DNA: TGCAGTGGGGGCCTGGCGGGGCCCACAGATACGCAGTATTTT
CDR3 protein: CSGGLAGPTDTQYF

clone size: few
D gene: NA
V gene: TRBV20-1
J gene: TRBJ2-1
CDR3 DNA: TGCAGTGCTGGACCAGGGGGGCCCTACAATGAGCAGTTCTTC
CDR3 protein: CSAGPGGPYNEQFF

clone size: NA
D gene: NA
V gene: TRBV12-3/TRBV12-4
J gene: TRBJ1-6
CDR3 DNA: TGTGCCAGCAGTTTAGCGGACGGTGGGGGTTCACCCCTCCACTTT
CDR3 protein: CASSLADGGGSPLHF

clone size: NA
D gene: TRBD2
V gene: TRBV20-1
J gene: TRBJ2-7
CDR3 DNA: TGCAGTGCTAGCCGACCTACTAGCGGGGGTTCCTACGAGCAGTACTTC
CDR3 protein: CSASRPTSGGSYEQYF

clone size: NA
D gene: NA
V gene: TRBV12-3/TRBV12-4
J gene: TRBJ2-3
CDR3 DNA: TGTGCCAGCAGTTTACTGTCGGATACGCAGTATTTT
CDR3 protein: CASSLLSDTQYF

clone size: NA
D gene: NA
V gene: TRBV6-5
J gene: TRBJ2-3
CDR3 DNA: TGTGCCAGCAGTTACTCGTGGGGGTCAGATACGCAGTATTTT
CDR3 protein: CASSYSWGSDTQYF

clone size: NA
D gene: TRBD1
V gene: TRBV7-2
J gene: TRBJ2-2
CDR3 DNA: TGTGCCAGCAGTAGGGACAGGGGACCGAACACCGGGGAGCTGTTTTTT
CDR3 protein: CASSRDRGPNTGELFF

clone size: NA
D gene: NA
V gene: TRBV20-1
J gene: TRBJ1-4
CDR3 DNA: TGCAGTGTTTTATCCCGGACCGCCGAAAAACTGTTTTTT
CDR3 protein: CSVLSRTAEKLFF

clone size: many
D gene: NA
V gene: TRBV20-1
J gene: TRBJ2-3
CDR3 DNA: TGCAGTGCTAGTGGTGGGAGCACTAACACAGATACGCAGTATTTT
CDR3 protein: CSASGGSTNTDTQYF

clone size: few
D gene: NA
V gene: TRBV2
J gene: TRBJ2-5
CDR3 DNA: TGTGCCAGCAGTGAAAATGACGGTCAAGAGACCCAGTACTTC
CDR3 protein: CASSENDGQETQYF